The present TCR beta chain was sequenced within a study of cytomegalovirus exposure and HLA in healthy donors. PCR involved 60 Vbeta and 13 Jbeta primers. Data came from immunoSEQ multiplex PCR; TCRdb stores just in-frame clones and leaves some out. The sample has tens of thousands of clones, 55% to 75% seen once. This CDR3 is 15 amino acids long. The germline gives CDR1 SGHVS, CDR2 FQNEAQ. Unmatched junction bases numbered 5, after V lost 3 bases and J lost 9 bases. Sequencing input: PBMCs. The receptor was isolated from a woman in her twenties or thirties in good health and CMV-seronegative. The V and J genes are TRBV7-8 and TRBJ2-1; 13 positions agree with TRBD2. The CDR3 DNA follows: TGTGCCAGCAGCTTGGGACTAGCGGGGCCAGGTGAGCAGTTCTTC. As protein: CASSLGLAGPGEQFF.